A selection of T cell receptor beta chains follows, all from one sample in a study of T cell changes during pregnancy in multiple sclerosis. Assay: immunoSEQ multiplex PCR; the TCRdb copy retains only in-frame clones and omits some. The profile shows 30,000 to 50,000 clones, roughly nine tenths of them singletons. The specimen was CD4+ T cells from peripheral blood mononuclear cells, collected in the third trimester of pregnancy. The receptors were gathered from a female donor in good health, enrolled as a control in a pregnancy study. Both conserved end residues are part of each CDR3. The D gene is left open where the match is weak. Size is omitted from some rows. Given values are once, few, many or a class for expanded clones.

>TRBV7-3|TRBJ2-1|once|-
TGTGCCAGCAGCTTATGGGGGGTTTCCGGAGGGTATGAGCAGTTCTTC
CASSLWGVSGGYEQFF
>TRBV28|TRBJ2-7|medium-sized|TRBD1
TGTGCCAGCAGAGAGAGACAGGGGTGGTCCTACGAGCAGTACTTC
CASRERQGWSYEQYF
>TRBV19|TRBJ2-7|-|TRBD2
TGTGCCAGTAGTACCGGACTAGCTTACGAGCAGTACTTC
CASSTGLAYEQYF
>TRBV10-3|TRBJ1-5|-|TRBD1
TGTGCCATCAGCGACAGGGAAGGGAATCAGCCCCAGCATTTT
CAISDREGNQPQHF
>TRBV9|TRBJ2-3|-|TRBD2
TGTGCCAGCAGCCCACGAACGTTAGCGGGAGGGCCGGGTACGCAGTATTTT
CASSPRTLAGGPGTQYF
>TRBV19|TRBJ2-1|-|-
TGTGCCAGTAGTATCGAGAGACAGAGTGTTGAGCAGTTCTTC
CASSIERQSVEQFF
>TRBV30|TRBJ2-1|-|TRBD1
TGTGCCTGGAGTGTACGCTCCGGGACAGCCACACGAAGCCGATCTAATGAGCAGTTCTTC
CAWSVRSGTATRSRSNEQFF
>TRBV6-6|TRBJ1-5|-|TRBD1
TGTGCCAGTTCAAGGGGGCTAGAGCCCCAGCATTTT
CASSRGLEPQHF
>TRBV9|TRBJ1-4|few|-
TGTGCCAGCAGTCTTAGTCCAACTAATGAAAAACTGTTTTTT
CASSLSPTNEKLFF
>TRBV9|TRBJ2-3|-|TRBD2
TGTGCCAGCAGCGTAGTAGCGGGGGGTACAGATACGCAGTATTTT
CASSVVAGGTDTQYF
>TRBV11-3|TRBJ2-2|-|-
TGTGCCAGCAGCCTAATGACAGGACTGAACACCGGGGAGCTGTTTTTT
CASSLMTGLNTGELFF
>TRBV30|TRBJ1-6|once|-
TGTGCCTCCTCCCAGGGAGGAAATTCACCCCTCCACTTT
CASSQGGNSPLHF
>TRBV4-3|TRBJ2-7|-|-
TGCGCCAGCAGCCCAGAGAACAGGGTTTCAGTGTATGAGCAGTACTTC
CASSPENRVSVYEQYF
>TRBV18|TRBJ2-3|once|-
TGTGCCAGCTCACCACCTGGAGTAGATACGCAGTATTTT
CASSPPGVDTQYF
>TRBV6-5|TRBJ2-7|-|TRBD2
TGTGCCAGCAGAACAAGCGGGAGGGCCTACGAGCAGTACTTC
CASRTSGRAYEQYF
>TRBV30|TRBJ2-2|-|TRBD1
TGTGCCTGGCGGACAGGGACCGGGGAGCTGTTTTTT
CAWRTGTGELFF
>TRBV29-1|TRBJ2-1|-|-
TGCAGCGTTATTAGCAATGAGCAGTTCTTC
CSVISNEQFF
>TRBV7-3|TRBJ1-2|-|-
TGTGCCAGCAGCTTAACAGGTGTAGTAGGCCAGGGAAGAGATGGCTACACCTTC
CASSLTGVVGQGRDGYTF
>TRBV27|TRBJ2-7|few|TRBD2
TGTGCCAGCAGTCCCACGGGGCGGGGGACCTACGAGCAGTACTTC
CASSPTGRGTYEQYF
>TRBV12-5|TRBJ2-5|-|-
TGTGCTAGTGGTTTGAACTCGGAGACCCAGTACTTC
CASGLNSETQYF